The sequence of this T cell receptor (beta chain) was determined in a study of control samples from healthy donors and cancer patients (TCRdb year 2020). Library construction relied on the immunoSEQ multiplex PCR assay. TCRdb carries this immuneACCESS record with in-frame sequences only. Its versions omit some clonotypes, under half of them owing to an unresolved V gene in the studies checked, with the rest unexplained. Within this sample are more than 95,000 clones, with roughly 84% of them counted one time only. The ten largest account for around 8.7% of the sample. Remarks on this clone: Its antigen is unknown. Per-nucleotide qualities are absent, and no much larger clonotype sits a single base away.

Sequenced sample: blood. This sequence was found in a man aged 40-49 years in good health.

The CDR3 protein is CASSPPPTGGITSPLHF. The sequenced DNA is TGTGCCAGCAGTCCACCCCCGACAGGGGGTATTACTTCACCCCTCCACTTT. The rearranged chain carries TRBV6-6 and TRBJ1-6; 9 central bases correspond to TRBD1. V is cut back by 5 bases and J by 9 bases, with 14 bases in the junction unmatched. CDR1 MNHNY and CDR2 SVGAGI were looked up in the germline V gene (reference sequence). The CDR3 covers 17 residues, taking in both the cysteine and the phenylalanine. CDR3 DNA is the only sequence kept; it has 51 bases, read in frame from the first base.